This T cell receptor (beta chain) was sequenced for a study of blood T cell repertoires in COVID-19. As for the study in general: Sources were T cells, B-cell-depleted T cells, or PBMCs; the material itself was cDNA or gDNA.

As handled by the study authors: From reference gene primer amplification, estimates of nucleated cell counts were derived. TCRdb's table, derived via immunoSEQ multiplex PCR, lists solely in-frame clones and lacks some. Clone size and the V and J calls come from that table; the DNA yielded D and trimming. This table holds approximately 320,000 clones, roughly 87% found once. Germline CDR1 and CDR2: SGHTA and FQGNSA. Trimming cost V 4 bases and J 3 bases, with 20 bases left between them. The CDR3 covers 17 residues. Participants' reported clinical history set cohort assignment. This TCR derives from a woman between 18 and 29 years old who had recovered from COVID-19. The sequenced sample was PBMCs or T cells enriched from blood (not recorded which). This chain joins TRBV7-2 and TRBJ2-3; D is perhaps TRBD1 (6 bases). The DNA for the CDR3 is TGTGCCAGCAGCTCCAGGGGCCGGGACACCCTGACAGATACGCAGTATTTT. This gives the protein CASSSRGRDTLTDTQYF.